This TCR beta chain emerged from a study of blood T cell repertoires in COVID-19 (dated by TCRdb to the early 2020s). At the level of the whole study: Samples covering the acute and convalescent phases of COVID-19 were provided by collaborators in the United States, Italy and Spain. The prospective study material was composed of cDNA or gDNA derived from T cells, B-cell-depleted T cells, or PBMCs. Subjects who had been exposed to COVID-19, were actively infected with it, or had recovered from it provided the deeply sampled blood TCRbeta repertoires that made up the dataset. The repertoires were made available in a free public database intended to serve as a resource for research on the immune response to SARS-CoV-2. The samples were drawn from the first 160 participants of the ongoing ImmuneRACE study and from 1,200 or so subjects provided by 6 global collaborators. A de-identified subject ID, COVID-19 status, age in years and sex were almost always included in the sample metadata. Where HLA class I and class II types were available, the types were taken from metadata supplied by the sample provider, not from assay-based typing.

TCRbeta CDR3 regions were amplified from genomic DNA using the immunoSEQ Assay, a bias-controlled multiplex PCR. The study's own analysis went as follows. Within the assay, amplification of reference gene primers was used to estimate how many nucleated cells each sample contained. To quantify the absolute abundance of each unique TCRbeta CDR3 rearrangement, sequence reads were collapsed and filtered. For each sample, productive Simpson clonality was calculated as the square root of Simpson's diversity index over productive rearrangements. As stored in TCRdb, this immuneACCESS dataset retains in-frame rearrangements with V and J assigned. A fraction of the clones does not appear; measured against another copy, unresolved V genes explain less than half of the discrepancy, and the remainder lacks a known reason. The V and J calls and clone size were taken over from that table, and D and trimming were inferred from the DNA. In this sample the table shows about 120,000 clones, about 78% of which occur a single time. The ten biggest clones cover 2% to 2.5% of the sample.

Overall study outcomes, separate from this receptor: Clinical and demographic metadata were provided uncurated, with the amount varying by source and participant.

From the cysteine up to the phenylalanine, the CDR3 has a length of 14 residues. Only the CDR3 DNA is retained, 42 bases long and in frame from the first base. Relative to germline, V is 1 base shorter and J is 3 bases shorter, with 10 bases between their ends. The germline V gene sets CDR1 to SGHRS and CDR2 to YFSETQ. Whole blood was collected in K2EDTA tubes by collaborating institutions according to the institutions' own protocols. For TCRbeta analysis, collaborators shipped samples as frozen whole blood, isolated PBMCs, or DNA extracted from either of those sample types. Remarks on this clone: This clone's antigen is unknown. The input lacks base qualities; no much larger clone sits a single base away.

The chain is made from TRBV5-1 and TRBJ1-2, with TRBD1 perhaps the D gene, on 5 matching bases. Sequencing used peripheral blood. This receptor was identified in an older man with acute or convalescent COVID-19. The CDR3 here reads CASSLSGGYYGYTF. The bases are TGCGCCAGCAGCTTGAGTGGGGGGTACTATGGCTACACCTTC.